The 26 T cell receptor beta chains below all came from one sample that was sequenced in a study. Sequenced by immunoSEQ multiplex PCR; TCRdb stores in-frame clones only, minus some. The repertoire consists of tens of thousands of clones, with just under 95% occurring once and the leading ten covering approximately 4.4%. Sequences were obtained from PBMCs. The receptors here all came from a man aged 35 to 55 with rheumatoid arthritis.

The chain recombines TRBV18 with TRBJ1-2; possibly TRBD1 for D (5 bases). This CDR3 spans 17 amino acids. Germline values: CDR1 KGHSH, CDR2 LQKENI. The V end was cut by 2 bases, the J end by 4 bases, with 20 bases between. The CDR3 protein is CASSPTIGQRGFYGYTF. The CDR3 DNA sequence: TGTGCCAGCTCACCAACTATAGGACAAAGAGGGTTCTATGGCTACACCTTC. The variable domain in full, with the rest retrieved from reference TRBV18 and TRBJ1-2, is NAGVMQNPRHLVRRRGQEARLRCSPMKGHSHVYWYRQLPEEGLKFMVYLQKENIIDESGMPKERFSAEFPKEGPSILRIQQVVRGDSAAYFCASSPTIGQRGFYGYTFGSGTRLTVV.

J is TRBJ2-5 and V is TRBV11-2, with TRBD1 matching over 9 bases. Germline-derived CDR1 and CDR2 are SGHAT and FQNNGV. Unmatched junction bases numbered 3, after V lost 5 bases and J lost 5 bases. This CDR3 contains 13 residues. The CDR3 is CASSGTGWETQYF. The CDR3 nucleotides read TGTGCCAGCAGCGGGACAGGGTGGGAGACCCAGTACTTC.

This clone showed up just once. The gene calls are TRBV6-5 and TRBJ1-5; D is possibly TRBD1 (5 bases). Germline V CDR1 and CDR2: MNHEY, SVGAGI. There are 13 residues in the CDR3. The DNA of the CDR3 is TGTGCTACAGACCCAGGGAACGATCAGCCCCAGCATTTT. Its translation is CATDPGNDQPQHF.

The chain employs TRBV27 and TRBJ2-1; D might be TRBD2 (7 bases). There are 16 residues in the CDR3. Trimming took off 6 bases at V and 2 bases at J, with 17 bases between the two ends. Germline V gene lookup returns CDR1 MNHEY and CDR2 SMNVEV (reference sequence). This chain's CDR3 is CASSPPGGLAYNEQFF. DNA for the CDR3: TGTGCCAGCAGCCCTCCCGGGGGGCTCGCCTACAATGAGCAGTTCTTC.

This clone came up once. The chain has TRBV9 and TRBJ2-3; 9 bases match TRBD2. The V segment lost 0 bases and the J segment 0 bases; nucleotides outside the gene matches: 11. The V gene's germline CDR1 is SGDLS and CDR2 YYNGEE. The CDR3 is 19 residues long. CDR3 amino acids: CASSVAVAGGQRSTDTQYF. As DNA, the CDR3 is TGTGCCAGCAGCGTAGCTGTGGCGGGGGGGCAACGGAGCACAGATACGCAGTATTTT.

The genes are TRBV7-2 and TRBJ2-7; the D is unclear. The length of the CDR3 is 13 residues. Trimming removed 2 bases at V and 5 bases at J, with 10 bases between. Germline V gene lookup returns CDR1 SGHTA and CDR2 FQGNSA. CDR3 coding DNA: TGTGCCAGCAGCTTACCCACTCCCGACGAGCAGTACTTC. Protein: CASSLPTPDEQYF.

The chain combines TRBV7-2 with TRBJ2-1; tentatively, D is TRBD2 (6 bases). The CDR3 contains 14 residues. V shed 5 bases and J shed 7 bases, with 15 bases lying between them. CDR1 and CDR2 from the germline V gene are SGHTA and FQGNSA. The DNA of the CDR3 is TGTGCCAGCAGCCCCGACGGGAGAGGGAATGAGCAGTTCTTC. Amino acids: CASSPDGRGNEQFF.

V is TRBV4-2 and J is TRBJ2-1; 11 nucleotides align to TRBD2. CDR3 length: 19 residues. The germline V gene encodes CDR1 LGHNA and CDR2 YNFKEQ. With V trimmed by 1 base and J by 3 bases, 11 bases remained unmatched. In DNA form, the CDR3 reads TGTGCCAGCAGCCAAGGGGCTAGCGGGGGGAGTAGGCTCTACAATGAGCAGTTCTTC. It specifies CASSQGASGGSRLYNEQFF.

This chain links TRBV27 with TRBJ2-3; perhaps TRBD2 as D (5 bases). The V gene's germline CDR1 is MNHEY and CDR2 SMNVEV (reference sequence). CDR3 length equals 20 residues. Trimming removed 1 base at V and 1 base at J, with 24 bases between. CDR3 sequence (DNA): TGTGCCAGCAGTTTATACAGCGGTAGGGCCACCCCCCTAGGCACAGATACGCAGTATTTT. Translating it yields CASSLYSGRATPLGTDTQYF.

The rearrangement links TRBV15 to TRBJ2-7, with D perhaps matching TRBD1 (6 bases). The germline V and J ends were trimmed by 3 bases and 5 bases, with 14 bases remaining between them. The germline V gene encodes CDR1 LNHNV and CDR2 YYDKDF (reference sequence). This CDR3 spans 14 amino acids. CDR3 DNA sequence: TGTGCCACCAGCAGCCAGTCAGGGGTCCACGAGCAGTACTTC. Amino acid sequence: CATSSQSGVHEQYF.

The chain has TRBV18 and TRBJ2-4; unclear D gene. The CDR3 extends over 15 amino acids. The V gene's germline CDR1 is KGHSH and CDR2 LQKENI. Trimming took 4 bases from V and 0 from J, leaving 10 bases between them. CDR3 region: CASSQPTGAKNIQYF. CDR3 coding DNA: TGTGCCAGCTCACAGCCCACGGGAGCCAAAAACATTCAGTACTTC.

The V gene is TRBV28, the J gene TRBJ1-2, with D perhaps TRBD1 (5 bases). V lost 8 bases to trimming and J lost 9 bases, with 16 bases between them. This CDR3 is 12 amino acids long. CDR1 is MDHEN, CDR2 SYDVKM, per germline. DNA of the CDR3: TGTGCCAGCGGATACCCCGGGGCAAGCTACACCTTC. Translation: CASGYPGASYTF.

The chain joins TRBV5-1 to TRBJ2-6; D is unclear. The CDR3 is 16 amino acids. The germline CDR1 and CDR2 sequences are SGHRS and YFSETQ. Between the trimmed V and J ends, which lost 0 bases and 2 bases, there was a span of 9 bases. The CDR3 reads CASSLGVGTGANVLTF. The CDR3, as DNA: TGCGCCAGCAGCTTGGGAGTGGGGACTGGGGCCAACGTCCTGACTTTC.

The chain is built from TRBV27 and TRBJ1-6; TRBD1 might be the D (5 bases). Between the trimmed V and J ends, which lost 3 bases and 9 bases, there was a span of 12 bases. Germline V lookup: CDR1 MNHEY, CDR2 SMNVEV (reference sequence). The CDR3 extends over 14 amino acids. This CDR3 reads CASSLREGISPLHF. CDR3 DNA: TGTGCCAGCAGTTTGAGGGAGGGGATTTCACCCCTCCACTTT.

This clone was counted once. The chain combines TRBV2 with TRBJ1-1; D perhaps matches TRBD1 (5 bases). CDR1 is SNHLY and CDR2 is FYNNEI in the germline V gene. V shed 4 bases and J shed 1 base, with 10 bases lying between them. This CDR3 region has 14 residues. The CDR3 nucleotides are TGTGCCAGCAGTGGGCGCGGGGCGAACACTGAAGCTTTCTTT. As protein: CASSGRGANTEAFF.

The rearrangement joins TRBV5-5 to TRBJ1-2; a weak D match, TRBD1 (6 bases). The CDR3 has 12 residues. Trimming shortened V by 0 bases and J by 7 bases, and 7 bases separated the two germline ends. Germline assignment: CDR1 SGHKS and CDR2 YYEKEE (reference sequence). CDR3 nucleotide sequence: TGTGCCAGCAGCTTGGAAGGGGGTGGCTACACCTTC. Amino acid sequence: CASSLEGGGYTF.

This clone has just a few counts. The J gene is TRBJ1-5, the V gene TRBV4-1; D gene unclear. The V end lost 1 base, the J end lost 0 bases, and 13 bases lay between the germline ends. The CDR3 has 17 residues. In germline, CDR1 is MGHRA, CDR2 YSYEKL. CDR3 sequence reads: CASSQGPLTDSNQPQHF. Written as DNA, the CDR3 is TGCGCCAGCAGCCAAGGCCCCTTGACGGATAGCAATCAGCCCCAGCATTTT.

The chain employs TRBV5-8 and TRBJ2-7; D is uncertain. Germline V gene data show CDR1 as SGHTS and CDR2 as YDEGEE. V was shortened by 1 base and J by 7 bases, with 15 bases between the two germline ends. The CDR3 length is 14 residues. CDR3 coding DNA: TGTGCCAGCAGCTTGTGGGGAAGCCAAGAGGAGCAGTACTTC. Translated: CASSLWGSQEEQYF.

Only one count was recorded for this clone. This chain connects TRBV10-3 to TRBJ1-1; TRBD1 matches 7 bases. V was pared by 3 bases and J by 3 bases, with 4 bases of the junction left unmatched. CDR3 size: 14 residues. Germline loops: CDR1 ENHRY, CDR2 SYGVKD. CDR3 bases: TGTGCCATCAGTGATCAGGGGGAGTACACTGAAGCTTTCTTT. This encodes CAISDQGEYTEAFF.

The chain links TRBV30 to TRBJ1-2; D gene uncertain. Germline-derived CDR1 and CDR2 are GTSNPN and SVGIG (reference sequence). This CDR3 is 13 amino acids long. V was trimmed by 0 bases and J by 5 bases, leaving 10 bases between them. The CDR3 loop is CAWSVEWEYGYTF. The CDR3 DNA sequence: TGTGCCTGGAGTGTTGAATGGGAATATGGCTACACCTTC.

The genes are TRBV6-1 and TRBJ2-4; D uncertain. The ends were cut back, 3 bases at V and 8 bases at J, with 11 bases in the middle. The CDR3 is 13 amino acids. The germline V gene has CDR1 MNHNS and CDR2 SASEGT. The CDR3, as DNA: TGTGCCAGCAGTGATACCGAGGAAGACATTCAGTACTTC. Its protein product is CASSDTEEDIQYF.

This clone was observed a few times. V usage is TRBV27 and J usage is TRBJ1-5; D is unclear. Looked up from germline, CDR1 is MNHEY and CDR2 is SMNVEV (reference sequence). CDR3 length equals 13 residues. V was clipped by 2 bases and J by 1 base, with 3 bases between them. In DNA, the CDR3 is TGTGCCAGCAGTTTACTGAGCAATCAGCCCCAGCATTTT. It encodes CASSLLSNQPQHF.

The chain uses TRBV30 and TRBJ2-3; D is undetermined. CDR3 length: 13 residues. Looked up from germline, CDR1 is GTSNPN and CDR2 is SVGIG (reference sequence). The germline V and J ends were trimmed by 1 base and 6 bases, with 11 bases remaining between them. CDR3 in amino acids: CAWSGQVGDTQYF. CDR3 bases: TGTGCCTGGAGTGGTCAGGTTGGGGATACGCAGTATTTT.

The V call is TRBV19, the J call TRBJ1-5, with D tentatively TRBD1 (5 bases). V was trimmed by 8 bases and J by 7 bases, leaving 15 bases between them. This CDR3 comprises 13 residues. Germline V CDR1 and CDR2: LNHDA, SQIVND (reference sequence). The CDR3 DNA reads TGTGCCAGTGATCGGGGGTCGGAGCAGCCCCAGCATTTT. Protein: CASDRGSEQPQHF.

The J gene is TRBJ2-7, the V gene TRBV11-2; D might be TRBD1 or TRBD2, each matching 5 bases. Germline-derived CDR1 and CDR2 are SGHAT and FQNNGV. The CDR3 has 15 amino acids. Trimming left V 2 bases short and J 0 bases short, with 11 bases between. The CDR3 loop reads CASSLFAGSSYEQYF. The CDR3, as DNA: TGTGCCAGCAGCTTATTTGCAGGGAGCTCCTACGAGCAGTACTTC.

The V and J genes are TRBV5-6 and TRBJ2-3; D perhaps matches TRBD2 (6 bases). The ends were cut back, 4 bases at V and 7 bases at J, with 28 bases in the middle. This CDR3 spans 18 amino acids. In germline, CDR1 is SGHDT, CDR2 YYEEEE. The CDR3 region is CASSATAAGTRGRNTQYF. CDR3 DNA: TGTGCCAGCAGCGCGACCGCCGCTGGGACTCGGGGCCGGAATACGCAGTATTTT. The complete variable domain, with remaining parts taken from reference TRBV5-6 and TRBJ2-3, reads DAGVTQSPTHLIKTRGQQVTLRCSPKSGHDTVSWYQQALGQGPQFIFQYYEEEERQRGNFPDRFSGHQFPNYSSELNVNALLLGDSALYLCASSATAAGTRGRNTQYFGPGTRLTVL.